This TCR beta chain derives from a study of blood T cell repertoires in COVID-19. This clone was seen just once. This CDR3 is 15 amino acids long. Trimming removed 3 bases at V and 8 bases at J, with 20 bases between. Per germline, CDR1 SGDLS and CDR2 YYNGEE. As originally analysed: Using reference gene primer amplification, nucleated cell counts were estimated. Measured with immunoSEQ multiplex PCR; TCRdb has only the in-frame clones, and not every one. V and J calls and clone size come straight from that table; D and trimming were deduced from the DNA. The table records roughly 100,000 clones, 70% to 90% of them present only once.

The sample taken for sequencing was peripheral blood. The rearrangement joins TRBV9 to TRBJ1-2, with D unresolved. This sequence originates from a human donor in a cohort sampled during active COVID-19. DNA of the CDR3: TGTGCCAGCAGCGGCGACTTCGCGGGGTGGAGCGGCTACACCTTC. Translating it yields CASSGDFAGWSGYTF. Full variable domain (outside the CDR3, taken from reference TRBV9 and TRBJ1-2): DSGVTQTPKHLITATGQRVTLRCSPRSGDLSVYWYQQSLDQGLQFLIQYYNGEERAKGNILERFSAQQFPDLHSELNLSSLELGDSALYFCASSGDFAGWSGYTFGSGTRLTVV.